This T cell receptor beta chain was found in a study of blood T cell repertoires in COVID-19. Study background: Sites in the United States, Italy and Spain provided acute and convalescent COVID-19 samples. T cells, B-cell-depleted T cells, or PBMCs provided the cDNA or gDNA that served as material.

Germline loops: CDR1 SGDLS, CDR2 YYNGEE. The CDR3 has 14 amino acids. Losses at the gene ends were 3 bases for V and 2 bases for J; bases not matched to a gene: 4. Original handling: Estimates of nucleated cell counts were drawn from the amplification of reference gene primers. Repertoires were generated with immunoSEQ multiplex PCR, while TCRdb's copy carries only in-frame clones and drops some. That table furnishes V, J and clone size, whereas the DNA furnished D and trimming. Of roughly 230,000 clones listed, 84% are singletons. This clone showed up many times. This clonotype was obtained from a man aged 50-60 years with active or convalescent COVID-19. V and J are TRBV9 and TRBJ1-2; TRBD1 matches at 7 bases. Sequenced sample: peripheral blood. In nucleotides, the CDR3 is TGTGCCAGCAGCGAGGGGGACAGCAACTATGGCTACACCTTC. Protein sequence: CASSEGDSNYGYTF.